This paragraph reports one T cell receptor (beta chain). The sample is drawn from a study of blood T cell repertoires in COVID-19. Turning to the study itself: T cells, B-cell-depleted T cells, or PBMCs supplied cDNA or gDNA.

The CDR3 has 11 residues. Between the trimmed V and J ends, which lost 6 bases and 3 bases, there was a span of 6 bases. The V gene's germline CDR1 is SNHLY and CDR2 FYNNEI. TCRdb's table, derived via immunoSEQ multiplex PCR, lists solely in-frame clones and lacks some. The sample lists around 210,000 clones, roughly nine tenths occurring once. The rearrangement links TRBV2 to TRBJ2-7; D unclear. The specimen was PBMCs or T cells enriched from blood (not recorded which). This receptor was identified in a woman between 18 and 30 years old who had recovered from COVID-19. The CDR3 region has the DNA TGTGCCAGCAGACGGTACTACGAGCAGTACTTC. Translation: CASRRYYEQYF.